This TCR beta chain was recorded in a study of blood T cell repertoires in COVID-19. Only in-frame clones appear in the TCRdb table, and some are missing; sequencing was by immunoSEQ multiplex PCR. The sample consists of over 120,000 clones, 65% to 90% of them appearing once. The CDR3 spans 13 residues. The germline V and J ends were trimmed by 1 base and 6 bases, with 9 bases remaining between them. The V gene's germline CDR1 is LGHDT and CDR2 YNNKEL (reference sequence). Input material: peripheral blood. This rearrangement joins TRBV3-1 (or the pseudogene TRBV3-2) to TRBJ1-1; D uncertain. The sequence was obtained from a human donor in a cohort sampled during active COVID-19. The CDR3 nucleotides read TGTGCCAGCAGCCAAGTTCTGGCAGCTGAAGCTTTCTTT. As protein: CASSQVLAAEAFF.